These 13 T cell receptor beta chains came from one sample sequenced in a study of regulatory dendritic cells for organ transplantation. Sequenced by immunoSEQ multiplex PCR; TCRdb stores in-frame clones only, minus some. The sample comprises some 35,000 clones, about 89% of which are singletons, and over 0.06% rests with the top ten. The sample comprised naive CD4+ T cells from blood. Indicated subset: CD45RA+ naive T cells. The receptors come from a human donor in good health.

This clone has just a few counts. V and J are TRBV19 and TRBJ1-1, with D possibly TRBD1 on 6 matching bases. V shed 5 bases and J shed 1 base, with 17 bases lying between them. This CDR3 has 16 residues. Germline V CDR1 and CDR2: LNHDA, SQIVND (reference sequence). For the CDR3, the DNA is TGTGCCAGTAGTGAGGGGGGCTTGCTACGGAACACTGAAGCTTTCTTT. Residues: CASSEGGLLRNTEAFF.

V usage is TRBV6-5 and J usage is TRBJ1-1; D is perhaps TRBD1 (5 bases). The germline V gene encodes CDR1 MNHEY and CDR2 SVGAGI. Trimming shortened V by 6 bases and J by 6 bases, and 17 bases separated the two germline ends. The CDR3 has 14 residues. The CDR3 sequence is CASRTTRGIAEAFF. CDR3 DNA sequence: TGTGCCAGCAGGACCACAAGGGGCATCGCTGAAGCTTTCTTT.

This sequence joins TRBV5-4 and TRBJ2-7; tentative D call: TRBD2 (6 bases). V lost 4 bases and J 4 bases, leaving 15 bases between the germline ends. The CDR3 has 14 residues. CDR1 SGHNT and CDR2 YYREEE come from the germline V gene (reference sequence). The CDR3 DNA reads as TGTGCCAGCAGCATAGGGGACTCCCTTTACGAGCAGTACTTC. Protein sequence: CASSIGDSLYEQYF. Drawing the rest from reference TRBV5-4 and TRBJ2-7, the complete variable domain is ETGVTQSPTHLIKTRGQQVTLRCSSQSGHNTVSWYQQALGQGPQFIFQYYREEENGRGNFPPRFSGLQFPNYSSELNVNALELDDSALYLCASSIGDSLYEQYFGPGTRLTVT.

CDR3 DNA: TGTGCCTGGACCCCGTGGACAACCTACGAGCAGTACTTC. This encodes CAWTPWTTYEQYF. The gene calls are TRBV30 and TRBJ2-7, with D possibly TRBD1 on 5 matching bases. From germline, CDR1 is GTSNPN and CDR2 SVGIG (reference sequence). The CDR3 is made up of 13 amino acids. The V end lost 4 bases, the J end lost 2 bases, and 12 bases lay between the germline ends. Looking up the rest from reference TRBV30 and TRBJ2-7 gives the full variable domain: SQTIHQWPATLVQPVGSPLSLECTVEGTSNPNLYWYRQAAGRGLQLLFYSVGIGQISSEVPQNLSASRPQDRQFILSSKKLLLSDSGFYLCAWTPWTTYEQYFGPGTRLTVT.

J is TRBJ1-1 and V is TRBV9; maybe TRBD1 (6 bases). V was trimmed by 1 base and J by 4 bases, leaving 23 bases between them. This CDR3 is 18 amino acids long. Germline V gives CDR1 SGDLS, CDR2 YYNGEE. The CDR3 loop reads CASSVKPWEGTPGTEAFF. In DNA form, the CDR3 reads TGTGCCAGCAGCGTAAAGCCCTGGGAGGGGACACCGGGCACTGAAGCTTTCTTT.

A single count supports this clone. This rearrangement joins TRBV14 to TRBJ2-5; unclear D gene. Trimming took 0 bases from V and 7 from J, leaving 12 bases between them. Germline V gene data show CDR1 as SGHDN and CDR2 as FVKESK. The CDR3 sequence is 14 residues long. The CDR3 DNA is TGTGCCAGCAGCCAAGAGTTAGACTCAGGGACCCAGTACTTC. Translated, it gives CASSQELDSGTQYF.

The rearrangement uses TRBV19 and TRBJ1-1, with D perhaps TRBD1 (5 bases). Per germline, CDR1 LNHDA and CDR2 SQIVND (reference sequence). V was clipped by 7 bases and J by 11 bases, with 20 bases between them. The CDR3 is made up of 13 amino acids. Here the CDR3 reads CASTKFDWGVAFF. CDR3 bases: TGTGCCAGTACCAAATTCGATTGGGGGGTGGCTTTCTTT.

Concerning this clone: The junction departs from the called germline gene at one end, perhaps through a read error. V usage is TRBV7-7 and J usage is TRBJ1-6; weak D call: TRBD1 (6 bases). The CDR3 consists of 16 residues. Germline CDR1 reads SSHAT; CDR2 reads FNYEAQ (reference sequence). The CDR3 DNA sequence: TGTGCTAGCAGCTTACAGGGTAAGCTCCCTAATTCACCCCTCCACTTT. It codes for CASSLQGKLPNSPLHF.

CDR3 protein: CASTPGALGSEQFF. In DNA, the CDR3 is TGTGCCAGTACCCCTGGGGCCCTAGGAAGTGAGCAGTTCTTC. The chain recombines TRBV19 with TRBJ2-1; D is possibly TRBD1 (5 bases). V shed 7 bases and J shed 9 bases, with 19 bases lying between them. CDR1 is LNHDA, CDR2 SQIVND, per germline (reference sequence). The CDR3 consists of 14 residues.

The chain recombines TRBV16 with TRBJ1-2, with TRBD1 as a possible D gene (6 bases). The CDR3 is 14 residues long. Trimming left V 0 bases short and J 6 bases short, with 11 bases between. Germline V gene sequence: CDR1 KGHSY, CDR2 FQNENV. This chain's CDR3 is CASSQSVAGDGYTF. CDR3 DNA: TGTGCCAGCAGCCAATCGGTGGCAGGGGATGGCTACACCTTC.

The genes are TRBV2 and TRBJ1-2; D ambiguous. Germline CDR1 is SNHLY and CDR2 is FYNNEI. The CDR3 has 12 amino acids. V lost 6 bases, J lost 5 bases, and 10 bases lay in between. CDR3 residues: CASSARLYGYTF. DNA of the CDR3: TGTGCCAGCAGCGCCAGATTATATGGCTACACCTTC.

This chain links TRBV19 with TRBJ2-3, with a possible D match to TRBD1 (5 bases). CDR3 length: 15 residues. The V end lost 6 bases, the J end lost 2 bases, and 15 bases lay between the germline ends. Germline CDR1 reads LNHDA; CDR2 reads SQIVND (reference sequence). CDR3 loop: CASSTAGMPTDTQYF. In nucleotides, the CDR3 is TGTGCCAGTAGCACAGCAGGGATGCCCACAGATACGCAGTATTTT.

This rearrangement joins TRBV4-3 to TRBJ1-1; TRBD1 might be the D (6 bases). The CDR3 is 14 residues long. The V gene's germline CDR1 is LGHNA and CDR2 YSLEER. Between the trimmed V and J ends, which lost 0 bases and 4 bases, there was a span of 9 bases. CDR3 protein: CASSQDRGGTEAFF. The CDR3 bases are TGCGCCAGCAGCCAAGACAGGGGTGGCACTGAAGCTTTCTTT.